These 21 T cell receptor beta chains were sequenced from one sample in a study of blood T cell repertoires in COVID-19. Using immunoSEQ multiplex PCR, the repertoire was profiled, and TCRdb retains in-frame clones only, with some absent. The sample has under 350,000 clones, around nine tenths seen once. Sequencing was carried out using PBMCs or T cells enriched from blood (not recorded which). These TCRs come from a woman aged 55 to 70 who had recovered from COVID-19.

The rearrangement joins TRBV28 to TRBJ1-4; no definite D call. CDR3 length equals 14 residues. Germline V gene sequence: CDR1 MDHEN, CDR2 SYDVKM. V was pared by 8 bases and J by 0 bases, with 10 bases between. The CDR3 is CASGSGPTNEKLFF. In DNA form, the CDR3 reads TGTGCCAGCGGATCAGGCCCAACTAATGAAAAACTGTTTTTT.

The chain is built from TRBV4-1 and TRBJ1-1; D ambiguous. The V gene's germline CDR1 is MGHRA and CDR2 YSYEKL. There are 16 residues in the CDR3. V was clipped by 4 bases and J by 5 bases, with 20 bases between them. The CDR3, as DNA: TGCGCCAGCAGCCGGGTGGAGCAGGAGGAATGGACTGAAGCTTTCTTT. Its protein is CASSRVEQEEWTEAFF.

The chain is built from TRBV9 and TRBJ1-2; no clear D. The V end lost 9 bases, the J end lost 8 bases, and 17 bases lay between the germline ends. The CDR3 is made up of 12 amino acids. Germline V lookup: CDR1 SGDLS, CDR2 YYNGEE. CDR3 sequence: CATHDPEVGYTF. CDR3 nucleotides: TGTGCCACTCACGACCCGGAGGTGGGCTACACCTTC.

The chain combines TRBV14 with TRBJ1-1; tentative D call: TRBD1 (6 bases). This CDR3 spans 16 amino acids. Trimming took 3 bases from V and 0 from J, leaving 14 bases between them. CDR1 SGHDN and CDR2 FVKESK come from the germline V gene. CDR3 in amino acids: CASSHPPGQLNTEAFF. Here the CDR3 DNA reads TGTGCCAGCAGCCACCCCCCCGGACAGTTGAACACTGAAGCTTTCTTT.

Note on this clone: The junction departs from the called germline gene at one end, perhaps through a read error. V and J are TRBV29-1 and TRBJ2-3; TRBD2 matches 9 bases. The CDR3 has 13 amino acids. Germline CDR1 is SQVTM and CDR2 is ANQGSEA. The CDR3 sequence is CSVPGTSTDTQYF. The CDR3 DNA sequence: TGCAGCGTCCCCGGGACTAGCACTGATACGCAGTATTTT.

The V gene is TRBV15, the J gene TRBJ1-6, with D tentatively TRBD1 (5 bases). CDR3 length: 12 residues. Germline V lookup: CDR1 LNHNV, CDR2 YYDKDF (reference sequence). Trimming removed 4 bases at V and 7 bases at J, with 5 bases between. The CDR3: CATSNRNSPLHF. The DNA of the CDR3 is TGTGCCACCAGCAACAGGAATTCACCCCTCCACTTT.

The CDR3 coding sequence is TGTGCCAGCAGCCCGCCAGGGGGGACCCTTTACACTGAAGCTTTCTTT. It is translated as CASSPPGGTLYTEAFF. The chain uses TRBV14 and TRBJ1-1; 7 nucleotides line up with TRBD1. Germline V gene lookup returns CDR1 SGHDN and CDR2 FVKESK. The CDR3 has 16 amino acids. Trimming took 4 bases from V and 3 from J; bases not matched to a gene: 11.

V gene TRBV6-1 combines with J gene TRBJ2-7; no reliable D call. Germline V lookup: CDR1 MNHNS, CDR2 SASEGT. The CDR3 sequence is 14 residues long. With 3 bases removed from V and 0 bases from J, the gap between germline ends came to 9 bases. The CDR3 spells CASSDGLGSYEQYF. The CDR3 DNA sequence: TGTGCCAGCAGTGATGGTCTAGGCTCCTACGAGCAGTACTTC.

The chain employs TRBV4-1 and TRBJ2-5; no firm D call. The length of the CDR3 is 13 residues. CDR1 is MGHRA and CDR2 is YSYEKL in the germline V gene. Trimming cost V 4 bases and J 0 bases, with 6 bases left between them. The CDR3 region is CASSPPYQETQYF. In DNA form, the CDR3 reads TGCGCCAGCAGCCCCCCGTACCAAGAGACCCAGTACTTC.

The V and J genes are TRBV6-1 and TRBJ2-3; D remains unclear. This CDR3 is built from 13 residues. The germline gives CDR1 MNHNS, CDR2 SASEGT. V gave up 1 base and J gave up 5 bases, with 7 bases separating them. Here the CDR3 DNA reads TGTGCCAGCAGTGAAGAACTTCGAGATACGCAGTATTTT. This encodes CASSEELRDTQYF.

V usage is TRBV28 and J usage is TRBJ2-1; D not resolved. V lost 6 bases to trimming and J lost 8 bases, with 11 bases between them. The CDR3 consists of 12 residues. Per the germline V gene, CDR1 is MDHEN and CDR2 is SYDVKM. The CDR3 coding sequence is TGTGCCAGCAGGGCCCCCTTGGATGAGCAGTTCTTC. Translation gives CASRAPLDEQFF.

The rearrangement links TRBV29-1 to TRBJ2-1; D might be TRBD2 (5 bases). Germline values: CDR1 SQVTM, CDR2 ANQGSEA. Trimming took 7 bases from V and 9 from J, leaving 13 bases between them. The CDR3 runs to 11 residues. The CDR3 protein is CSAIGVLEQFF. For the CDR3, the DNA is TGCAGCGCGATCGGGGTACTTGAGCAGTTCTTC.

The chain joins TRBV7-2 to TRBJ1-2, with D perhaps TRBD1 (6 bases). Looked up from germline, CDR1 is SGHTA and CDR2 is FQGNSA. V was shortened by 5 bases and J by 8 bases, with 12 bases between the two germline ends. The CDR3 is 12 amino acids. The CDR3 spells CASSIQGGGYTF. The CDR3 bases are TGTGCCAGCAGCATACAGGGCGGAGGCTACACCTTC.

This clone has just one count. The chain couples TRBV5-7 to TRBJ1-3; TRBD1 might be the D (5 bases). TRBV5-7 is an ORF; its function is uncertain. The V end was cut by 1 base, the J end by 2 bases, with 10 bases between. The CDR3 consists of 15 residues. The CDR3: CASSLPREAGNTIYF. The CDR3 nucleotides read TGTGCCAGCAGCTTGCCCAGGGAGGCTGGAAACACCATATATTTT.

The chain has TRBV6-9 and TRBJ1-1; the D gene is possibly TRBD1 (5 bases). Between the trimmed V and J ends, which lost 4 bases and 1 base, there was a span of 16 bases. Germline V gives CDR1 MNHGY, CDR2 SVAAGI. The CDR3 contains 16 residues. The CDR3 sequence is CASSFRAGLSNTEAFF. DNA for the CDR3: TGTGCCAGCAGTTTCAGGGCGGGACTCTCGAACACTGAAGCTTTCTTT.

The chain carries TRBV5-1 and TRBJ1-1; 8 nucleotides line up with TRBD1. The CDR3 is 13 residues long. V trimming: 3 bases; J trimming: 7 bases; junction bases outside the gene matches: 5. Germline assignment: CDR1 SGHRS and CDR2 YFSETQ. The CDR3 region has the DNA TGCGCCAGCAGCTGGCAGGGGGCTAATGAAGCTTTCTTT. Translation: CASSWQGANEAFF.

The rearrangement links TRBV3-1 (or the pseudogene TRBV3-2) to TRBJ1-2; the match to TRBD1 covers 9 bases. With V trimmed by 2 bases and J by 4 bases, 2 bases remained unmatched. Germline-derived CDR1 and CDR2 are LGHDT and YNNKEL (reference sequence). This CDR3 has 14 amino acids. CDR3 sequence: CASSQPDRGYGYTF. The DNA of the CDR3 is TGTGCCAGCAGCCAACCGGACAGGGGCTATGGCTACACCTTC.

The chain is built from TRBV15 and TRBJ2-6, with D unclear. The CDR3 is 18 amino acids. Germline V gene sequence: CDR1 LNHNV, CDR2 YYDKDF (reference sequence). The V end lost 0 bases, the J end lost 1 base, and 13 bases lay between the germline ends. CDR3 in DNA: TGTGCCACCAGCAGAGAGGTGGGCAGAAAATCTGGGGCCAACGTCCTGACTTTC. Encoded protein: CATSREVGRKSGANVLTF.

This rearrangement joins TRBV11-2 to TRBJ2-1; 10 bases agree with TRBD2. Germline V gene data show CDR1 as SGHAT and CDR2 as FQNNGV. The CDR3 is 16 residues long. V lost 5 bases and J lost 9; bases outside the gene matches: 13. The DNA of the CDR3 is TGTGCCAGCAGCCCAAACAGGGCTAGCGGGAGTTTTGAGCAGTTCTTC. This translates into CASSPNRASGSFEQFF.

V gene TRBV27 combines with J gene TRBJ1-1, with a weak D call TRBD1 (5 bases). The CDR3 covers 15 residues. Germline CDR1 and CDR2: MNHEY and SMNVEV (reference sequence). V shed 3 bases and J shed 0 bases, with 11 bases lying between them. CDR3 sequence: CASSLQGRVNTEAFF. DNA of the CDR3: TGTGCCAGCAGTTTGCAGGGTAGAGTGAACACTGAAGCTTTCTTT.

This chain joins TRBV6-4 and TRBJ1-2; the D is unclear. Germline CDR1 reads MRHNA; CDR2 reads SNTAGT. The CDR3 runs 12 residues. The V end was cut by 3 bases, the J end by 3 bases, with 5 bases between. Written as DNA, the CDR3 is TGTGCCAGCAGTGAGGCTGACTATGGCTACACCTTC. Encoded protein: CASSEADYGYTF.